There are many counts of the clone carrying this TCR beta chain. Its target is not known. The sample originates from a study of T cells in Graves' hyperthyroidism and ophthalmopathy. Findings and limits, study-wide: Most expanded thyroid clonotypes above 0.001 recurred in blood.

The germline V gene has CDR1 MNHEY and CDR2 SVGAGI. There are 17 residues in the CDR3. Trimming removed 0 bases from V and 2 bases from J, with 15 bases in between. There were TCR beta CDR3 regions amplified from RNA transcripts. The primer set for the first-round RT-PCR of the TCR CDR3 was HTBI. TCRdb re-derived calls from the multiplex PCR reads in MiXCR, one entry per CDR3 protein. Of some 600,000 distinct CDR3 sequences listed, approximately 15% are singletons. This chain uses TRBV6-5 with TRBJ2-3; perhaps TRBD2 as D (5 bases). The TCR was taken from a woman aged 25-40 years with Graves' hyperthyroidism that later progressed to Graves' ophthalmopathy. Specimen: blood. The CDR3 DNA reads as TGTGCCAGCAGTTACTCGACGAGGGCCCGGCCCACAGATACGCAGTATTTT. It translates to CASSYSTRARPTDTQYF.